This TCR beta chain was found in a study of cytomegalovirus exposure and HLA in healthy donors. Vbeta (60) and Jbeta (13) primers were used in the PCR. Assay: immunoSEQ multiplex PCR; the TCRdb copy retains only in-frame clones and omits some. The repertoire holds 130,000 to 150,000 clones, with 60% to 80% as singletons. The V end was cut by 0 bases, the J end by 9 bases, with 15 bases between. The CDR3 sequence is 14 residues long. The germline gives CDR1 GTSNPN, CDR2 SVGIG (reference sequence). The clonotype originates from a male donor in good health and CMV-seronegative. The rearrangement links TRBV30 to TRBJ1-3; D call uncertain. The sample consisted of PBMCs. The CDR3: CAWSVLYQTGTIYF. The CDR3 DNA sequence: TGTGCCTGGAGTGTACTTTACCAGACGGGCACCATATATTTT. Drawing the rest from reference TRBV30 and TRBJ1-3, the complete variable domain is SQTIHQWPATLVQPVGSPLSLECTVEGTSNPNLYWYRQAAGRGLQLLFYSVGIGQISSEVPQNLSASRPQDRQFILSSKKLLLSDSGFYLCAWSVLYQTGTIYFGEGSWLTVV.